This T cell receptor (beta chain) stems from a study of blood T cell repertoires in COVID-19. CDR3 size: 18 residues. Germline CDR1 KGHSH, CDR2 LQKENI. V gave up 2 bases and J gave up 0 bases; unmatched junction bases: 6. Repertoires were generated with immunoSEQ multiplex PCR, while TCRdb's copy carries only in-frame clones and drops some. The repertoire has more than 40,000 clones, approximately 90% of them found once; the top ten carry over 7.5%. Sequencing input: peripheral blood. This sequence joins TRBV18 and TRBJ2-1; 11 bases align to TRBD2. This sequence was found in a man in his forties or fifties with active COVID-19. The CDR3 nucleotides read TGTGCCAGCTCACCAACTAGCGGGGGAAGAAGCTCCTACAATGAGCAGTTCTTC. Its translation is CASSPTSGGRSSYNEQFF.